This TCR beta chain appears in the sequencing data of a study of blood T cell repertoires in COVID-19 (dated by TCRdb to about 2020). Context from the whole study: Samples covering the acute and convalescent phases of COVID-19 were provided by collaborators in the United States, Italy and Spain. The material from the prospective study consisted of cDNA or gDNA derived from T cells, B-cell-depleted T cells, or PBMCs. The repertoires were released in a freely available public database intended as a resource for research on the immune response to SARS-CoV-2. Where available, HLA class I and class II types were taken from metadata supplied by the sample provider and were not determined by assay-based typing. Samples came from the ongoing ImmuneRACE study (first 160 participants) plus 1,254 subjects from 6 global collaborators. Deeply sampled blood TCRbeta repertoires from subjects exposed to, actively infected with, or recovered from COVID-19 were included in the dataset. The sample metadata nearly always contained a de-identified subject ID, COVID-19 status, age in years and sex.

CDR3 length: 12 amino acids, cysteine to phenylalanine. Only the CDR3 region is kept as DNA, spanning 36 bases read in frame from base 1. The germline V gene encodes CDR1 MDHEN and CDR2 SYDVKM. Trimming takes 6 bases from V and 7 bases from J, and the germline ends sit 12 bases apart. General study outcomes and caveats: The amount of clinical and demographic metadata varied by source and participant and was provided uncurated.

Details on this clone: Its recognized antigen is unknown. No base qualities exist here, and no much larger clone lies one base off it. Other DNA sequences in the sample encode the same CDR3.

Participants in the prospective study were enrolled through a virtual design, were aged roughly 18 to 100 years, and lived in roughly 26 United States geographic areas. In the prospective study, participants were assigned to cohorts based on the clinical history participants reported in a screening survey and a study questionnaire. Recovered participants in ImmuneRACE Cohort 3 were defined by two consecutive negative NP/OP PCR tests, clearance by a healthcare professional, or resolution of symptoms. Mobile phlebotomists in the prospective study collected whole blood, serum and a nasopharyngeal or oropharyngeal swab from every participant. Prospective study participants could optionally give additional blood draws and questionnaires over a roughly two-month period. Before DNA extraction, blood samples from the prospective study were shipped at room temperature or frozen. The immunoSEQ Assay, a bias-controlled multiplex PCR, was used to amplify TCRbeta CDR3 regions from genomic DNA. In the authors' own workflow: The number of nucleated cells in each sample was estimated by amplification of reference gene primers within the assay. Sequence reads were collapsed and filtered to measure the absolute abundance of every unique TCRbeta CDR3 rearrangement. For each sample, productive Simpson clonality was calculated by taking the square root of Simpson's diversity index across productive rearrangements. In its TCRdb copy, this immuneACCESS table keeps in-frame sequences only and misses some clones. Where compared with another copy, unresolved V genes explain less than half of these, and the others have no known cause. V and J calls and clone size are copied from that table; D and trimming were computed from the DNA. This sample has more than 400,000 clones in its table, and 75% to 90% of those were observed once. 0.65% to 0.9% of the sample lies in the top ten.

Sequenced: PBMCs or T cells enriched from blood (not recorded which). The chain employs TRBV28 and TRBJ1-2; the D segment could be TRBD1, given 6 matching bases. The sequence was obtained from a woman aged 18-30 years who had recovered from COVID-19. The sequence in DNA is TGTGCCAGCAGCCCAACAGGGTTTGGCTACACCTTC. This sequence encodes CASSPTGFGYTF.